Shown below are 28 T cell receptor beta chains from a single sample sequenced in a study of cytomegalovirus exposure and HLA in healthy donors. The PCR was carried out with 60 Vbeta primers and 13 Jbeta primers. This table comes from immunoSEQ multiplex PCR, and its TCRdb copy is limited to in-frame clones, with some not included. This repertoire shows over 95,000 clones, approximately 80% found once; its top ten account for roughly 11%. The specimen was PBMCs. These receptors were taken from a man aged 40-49 years in good health and CMV-seropositive.

The V gene is TRBV6-5, the J gene TRBJ2-7; TRBD1 aligns across 9 bases. CDR3 length: 13 residues. V lost 8 bases to trimming and J lost 3 bases; unmatched junction nucleotides: 5. Germline V gives CDR1 MNHEY, CDR2 SVGAGI. The CDR3 DNA follows: TGTGCCAGCCGGACAGGGGTCCTCTACGAGCAGTACTTC. Translated: CASRTGVLYEQYF.

Only a few counts were recorded for this clone. This rearrangement joins TRBV5-1 to TRBJ1-3, with a possible D match to TRBD1 (6 bases). The CDR3 is made up of 17 amino acids. Between the trimmed V and J ends, which lost 4 bases and 4 bases, there was a span of 21 bases. Germline CDR1 SGHRS, CDR2 YFSETQ. CDR3 loop: CASSRLPPGEGGNTIYF. In nucleotides, the CDR3 is TGCGCCAGCAGCCGATTGCCCCCAGGGGAAGGAGGAAACACCATATATTTT.

This chain joins TRBV7-2 and TRBJ1-3; a weak D match, TRBD1 (5 bases). The CDR3 loop spans 15 amino acids. V lost 4 bases and J 0 bases, leaving 10 bases between the germline ends. Looked up from germline, CDR1 is SGHTA and CDR2 is FQGNSA. CDR3 protein: CASSYPGGSGNTIYF. In nucleotides, the CDR3 is TGTGCCAGCAGCTACCCCGGGGGCTCTGGAAACACCATATATTTT.

The chain uses TRBV5-6 and TRBJ1-6; D not resolved. From germline, CDR1 is SGHDT and CDR2 YYEEEE. V lost 3 bases and J 9 bases, leaving 16 bases between the germline ends. The CDR3 covers 15 residues. CDR3 region: CASSSPGGIGSPLHF. The DNA of the CDR3 is TGTGCCAGCAGCTCGCCGGGAGGGATCGGTTCACCCCTCCACTTT.

The chain couples TRBV28 to TRBJ1-2, with TRBD1 matching 9 bases. This CDR3 is built from 16 residues. Germline assignment: CDR1 MDHEN and CDR2 SYDVKM. V trimming: 1 base; J trimming: 4 bases; junction bases outside the gene matches: 7. As DNA, the CDR3 is TGTGCCAGCAGTTTATCCGGACAGGGGAGATCCTATGGCTACACCTTC. This gives the protein CASSLSGQGRSYGYTF.

The rearrangement joins TRBV4-1 to TRBJ1-3; tentative D call: TRBD1 (5 bases). V gave up 7 bases and J gave up 6 bases, with 19 bases separating them. The CDR3 consists of 15 residues. From germline, CDR1 is MGHRA and CDR2 YSYEKL. CDR3 protein: CASTAPDSPLNTIYF. CDR3 bases: TGCGCCAGCACCGCCCCAGACAGTCCGTTAAACACCATATATTTT.

J is TRBJ1-6 and V is TRBV6-5; TRBD1 matches 9 bases. Trimming removed 1 base from V and 7 bases from J; junction bases left unmatched: 5. The germline V gene has CDR1 MNHEY and CDR2 SVGAGI. This CDR3 comprises 16 residues. CDR3 loop: CASSYLLGQGNSPLHF. The DNA of the CDR3 is TGTGCCAGCAGTTACTTACTCGGACAGGGGAATTCACCCCTCCACTTT.

This sequence joins TRBV5-4 and TRBJ1-6; possibly TRBD1 for D (6 bases). This CDR3 contains 15 residues. From germline, CDR1 is SGHNT and CDR2 YYREEE (reference sequence). V lost 4 bases, J lost 4 bases, and 12 bases lay in between. The CDR3 loop is CASSLADRYNSPLHF. DNA for the CDR3: TGTGCCAGCAGCCTTGCTGACAGGTATAATTCACCCCTCCACTTT.

V and J are TRBV7-2 and TRBJ2-5; 8 bases match TRBD2. V was clipped by 2 bases and J by 4 bases; unmatched bases: 9. Germline V gene data show CDR1 as SGHTA and CDR2 as FQGNSA. The CDR3 is 16 amino acids. Here the CDR3 reads CASSLRSLAGGETQYF. CDR3 coding DNA: TGTGCCAGCAGCTTACGGTCCCTAGCGGGTGGAGAGACCCAGTACTTC.

The gene calls are TRBV11-3 and TRBJ2-1; tentative D call: TRBD2 (6 bases). Germline-derived CDR1 and CDR2 are SGHNT and YENEEA. Trimming took off 4 bases at V and 6 bases at J, with 10 bases between the two ends. The CDR3 spans 13 residues. The CDR3 region has the DNA TGTGCCAGCAGCTCCACGGGGGTCAATGAGCAGTTCTTC. This encodes CASSSTGVNEQFF. Supplemented by reference TRBV11-3 and TRBJ2-1, the full variable domain reads EAGVVQSPRYKIIEKKQPVAFWCNPISGHNTLYWYLQNLGQGPELLIRYENEEAVDDSQLPKDRFSAERLKGVDSTLKIQPAELGDSAVYLCASSSTGVNEQFFGPGTRLTVL.

The chain employs TRBV5-1 and TRBJ1-1; possibly TRBD1 for D (6 bases). CDR3 length: 13 amino acids. V lost 4 bases, J lost 1 base, and 8 bases lay in between. Germline loops: CDR1 SGHRS, CDR2 YFSETQ. This CDR3 is CASSQGQNTEAFF. The CDR3 nucleotides are TGCGCCAGCAGCCAGGGACAGAACACTGAAGCTTTCTTT.

The chain employs TRBV4-3 and TRBJ2-7; 12 bases match TRBD1. V lost 3 bases and J lost 4; bases outside the gene matches: 4. The CDR3 has 15 residues. The germline gives CDR1 LGHNA, CDR2 YSLEER. CDR3 protein: CASSQGQGAGYEQYF. In nucleotides, the CDR3 is TGCGCCAGCAGCCAGGGACAGGGGGCGGGTTACGAGCAGTACTTC.

The V gene is TRBV5-4, the J gene TRBJ2-1; TRBD2 matches at 9 bases. The J segment lost 5 bases and the V segment lost 4 bases, leaving 7 bases of the junction unmatched. CDR3 length: 15 residues. Germline V gene sequence: CDR1 SGHNT, CDR2 YYREEE (reference sequence). The CDR3, as DNA: TGTGCCAGCAGCCCTCGAGCGGGGGGAAACAATGAGCAGTTCTTC. Its protein product is CASSPRAGGNNEQFF.

The chain employs TRBV11-1 and TRBJ2-4, with D possibly matching TRBD1 (5 bases). V was pared by 5 bases and J by 10 bases, with 12 bases between. The CDR3 runs 12 residues. Germline V CDR1 and CDR2: SGHAT, FQDESV (reference sequence). In nucleotides, the CDR3 is TGTGCCAGCAGCAGGGGTTTCGGGATTCAGTACTTC. This sequence encodes CASSRGFGIQYF.

This clone was counted only a few times. This chain links TRBV4-3 with TRBJ1-4; TRBD1 might be the D (5 bases). There are 15 residues in the CDR3. Trimming removed 6 bases from V and 10 bases from J, with 21 bases in between. Germline CDR1 is LGHNA and CDR2 is YSLEER. The CDR3: CASSTGGPWSGKLFF. As DNA, the CDR3 is TGCGCCAGCAGTACCGGGGGACCATGGAGTGGAAAACTGTTTTTT.

This chain uses TRBV4-3 with TRBJ2-4; D may be TRBD1 (6 bases). Per germline, CDR1 LGHNA and CDR2 YSLEER. V lost 0 bases, J lost 5 bases, and 11 bases lay in between. The CDR3 runs 15 residues. The CDR3 region is CASSQEVSGENIQYF. As DNA, the CDR3 is TGCGCCAGCAGCCAAGAGGTGTCAGGGGAAAACATTCAGTACTTC.

This clone was observed a few times. The chain has TRBV5-1 and TRBJ1-1; tentatively, D is TRBD1 (5 bases). CDR3 length equals 15 residues. The germline V and J ends were trimmed by 3 bases and 1 base, with 13 bases remaining between them. Germline V gives CDR1 SGHRS, CDR2 YFSETQ. The CDR3 DNA sequence: TGCGCCAGCAGCTCGGAACGGGGGACGAACACTGAAGCTTTCTTT. This encodes CASSSERGTNTEAFF.

This clone has just one count. V usage is TRBV6-5 and J usage is TRBJ1-5, with 10 bases that match TRBD1. The CDR3 is 15 residues long. Per germline, CDR1 MNHEY and CDR2 SVGAGI. V shed 6 bases and J 4 bases; nucleotides not matched to a gene: 6. The CDR3 spells CASRRDRGLNQPQHF. DNA of the CDR3: TGTGCCAGCAGGCGCGACAGGGGGCTGAATCAGCCCCAGCATTTT.

The chain carries TRBV1 and TRBJ2-3; the table's D call of TRBD2 was not tested on the DNA. TRBV1 counts as a pseudogene. The CDR3 has 15 residues. The CDR3 loop reads CTSSHSGGRLDTQYF. CDR3 nucleotides: TGCACCAGCAGTCATAGCGGGGGGAGACTAGATACGCAGTATTTT.

The chain joins TRBV4-2 to TRBJ2-2, with a possible D match to TRBD2 (5 bases). Per germline, CDR1 LGHNA and CDR2 YNFKEQ. CDR3 length: 14 amino acids. The V end was cut by 0 bases, the J end by 9 bases, with 11 bases between. The CDR3 region is CASSQEEGIRELFF. In DNA form, the CDR3 reads TGTGCCAGCAGCCAAGAAGAGGGTATTCGGGAGCTGTTTTTT.

Ten or more counts support this clone. V is TRBV11-1 and J is TRBJ2-1; possibly TRBD2 for D (7 bases). Trimming shortened V by 5 bases and J by 6 bases, and 8 bases separated the two germline ends. CDR1 and CDR2 from the germline V gene are SGHAT and FQDESV (reference sequence). The CDR3 consists of 12 residues. The CDR3 reads CASSRGGNEQFF. The CDR3 DNA sequence: TGTGCCAGCAGCAGGGGGGGCAATGAGCAGTTCTTC.

The gene calls are TRBV7-9 and TRBJ2-1; 8 nucleotides agree with TRBD2. Germline CDR1 and CDR2: SEHNR and FQNEAQ (reference sequence). The CDR3 spans 17 residues. Germline trimming cut 2 bases from V and 2 bases from J; bases unmatched to any gene: 8. CDR3 amino acids: CASSLTGREGPYNEQFF. DNA of the CDR3: TGTGCCAGCAGCTTAACGGGTCGGGAGGGACCCTACAATGAGCAGTTCTTC. The full variable domain, completed using reference TRBV7-9 and TRBJ2-1, is DTGVSQNPRHKITKRGQNVTFRCDPISEHNRLYWYRQTLGQGPEFLTYFQNEAQLEKSRLLSDRFSAERPKGSFSTLEIQRTEQGDSAMYLCASSLTGREGPYNEQFFGPGTRLTVL.

The V gene is TRBV7-2, the J gene TRBJ2-7; 8 nucleotides match TRBD1. V trimming: 5 bases; J trimming: 3 bases; junction bases outside the gene matches: 9. The CDR3 is 15 amino acids. Germline V lookup: CDR1 SGHTA, CDR2 FQGNSA. CDR3 in amino acids: CASSGQGARHYEQYF. The CDR3 DNA follows: TGTGCCAGCAGCGGACAGGGAGCGAGACACTACGAGCAGTACTTC.

This chain connects TRBV30 to TRBJ2-7, with D perhaps matching TRBD2 (5 bases). With 2 bases removed from V and 5 bases from J, the gap between germline ends came to 22 bases. Looked up from germline, CDR1 is GTSNPN and CDR2 is SVGIG (reference sequence). This CDR3 is built from 16 residues. CDR3 residues: CAWSPHLTSIFNEQYF. CDR3 DNA: TGTGCCTGGAGTCCCCACCTCACTAGTATCTTCAACGAGCAGTACTTC.

In this sample, this clone turned up a few times. The chain is built from TRBV6-6 and TRBJ1-1; D call uncertain. The germline V and J ends were trimmed by 0 bases and 1 base, with 6 bases remaining between them. CDR3 length: 14 residues. Germline V gives CDR1 MNHNY, CDR2 SVGAGI (reference sequence). CDR3: CASSYSRQNTEAFF. The DNA for the CDR3 is TGTGCCAGCAGTTACTCGAGACAGAACACTGAAGCTTTCTTT.

The V and J genes are TRBV7-2 and TRBJ2-5; tentative D call: TRBD2 (7 bases). The V gene's germline CDR1 is SGHTA and CDR2 FQGNSA. V was pared by 5 bases and J by 5 bases, with 15 bases between. This CDR3 comprises 14 residues. CDR3 residues: CASSEGGGMETQYF. CDR3 nucleotides: TGTGCCAGCAGCGAAGGGGGGGGCATGGAGACCCAGTACTTC.

In its sample, this clone was seen once. The chain recombines TRBV29-1 with TRBJ1-2; D ambiguous. This CDR3 has 13 amino acids. CDR1 SQVTM and CDR2 ANQGSEA come from the germline V gene. The V gene lost 0 bases and the J gene lost 4 bases, with 9 bases spanning the gap. DNA of the CDR3: TGCAGCGTTGAAGATCTAACAGTCTATGGCTACACCTTC. Translated: CSVEDLTVYGYTF.

DNA for the CDR3: TGCGCCAGGGCCCCAACGCAGGGGGACATCCTACAAGAGACCCAGTACTTC. As protein: CARAPTQGDILQETQYF. The genes are TRBV5-1 and TRBJ2-5; 7 bases agree with TRBD1. Germline assignment: CDR1 SGHRS and CDR2 YFSETQ. There are 17 residues in the CDR3. The V and J ends lost 8 bases and 2 bases, in that order; junction bases with no gene match: 18.